This T cell receptor (beta chain) was identified in a study of blood T cell repertoires in COVID-19. The repertoire was sequenced with immunoSEQ multiplex PCR; TCRdb's copy has only in-frame clones and lacks some. The sample yields fewer than 150,000 clones, approximately 86% seen once. Germline-derived CDR1 and CDR2 are ENHRY and SYGVKD. V gave up 6 bases and J gave up 1 base, with 12 bases separating them. CDR3 length: 14 amino acids. V is TRBV10-3 and J is TRBJ1-1; D is undetermined. The sample comprised peripheral blood. The sequence was collected from a human donor in a cohort sampled during active COVID-19. CDR3 in amino acids: CAIRRPGANTEAFF. CDR3 bases: TGTGCCATCAGGAGACCGGGAGCGAACACTGAAGCTTTCTTT.